The 25 T cell receptor beta chains in this list originate from one sample, sequenced in a study of blood T cell repertoires in COVID-19. TCRdb's table, derived via immunoSEQ multiplex PCR, lists solely in-frame clones and lacks some. The repertoire has roughly 250,000 clones, about 91% of them found once; the top ten carry under 3%. Sequencing used peripheral blood. The receptors shown here come from a person aged 18 to 35 with COVID-19, enrolled during active disease.

The chain recombines TRBV6-6 with TRBJ1-1; 8 nucleotides align to TRBD1. Germline V gives CDR1 MNHNY, CDR2 SVGAGI (reference sequence). J was trimmed by 3 bases and V by 6 bases; bases with no gene match: 3. CDR3 length: 13 residues. The DNA of the CDR3 is TGTGCCAGCAGAACGACAGGGGACACTGAAGCTTTCTTT. Its translation is CASRTTGDTEAFF.

The chain couples TRBV2 to TRBJ2-3; 9 nucleotides match TRBD1. The germline gives CDR1 SNHLY, CDR2 FYNNEI. Trimming removed 5 bases from V and 6 bases from J; junction bases left unmatched: 6. The CDR3 extends over 14 amino acids. CDR3 DNA: TGTGCCAGCAGTCAACAGGGGGCGGCGGATACGCAGTATTTT. It yields the protein CASSQQGAADTQYF.

The chain couples TRBV27 to TRBJ1-2, with D possibly TRBD1 on 5 matching bases. Trimming took off 3 bases at V and 2 bases at J, with 10 bases between the two ends. The CDR3 runs to 14 residues. Per the germline V gene, CDR1 is MNHEY and CDR2 is SMNVEV (reference sequence). The CDR3 spells CASSLAGYNYGYTF. CDR3 DNA sequence: TGTGCCAGCAGTTTGGCAGGGTACAACTATGGCTACACCTTC.

V gene TRBV7-3 combines with J gene TRBJ2-7; 11 nucleotides align to TRBD1. Germline CDR1 is SGHTA and CDR2 is FQGTGA. V lost 0 bases and J lost 5; bases outside the gene matches: 3. The CDR3 consists of 15 residues. DNA for the CDR3: TGTGCCAGCAGCTTAACTGGACAGGGGGCGAACGAGCAGTACTTC. Protein: CASSLTGQGANEQYF.

The chain combines TRBV7-2 with TRBJ1-6, with a weak D call TRBD1 (5 bases). The CDR3 length is 15 residues. V lost 1 base and J lost 7, with 11 bases in between. Germline V gene lookup returns CDR1 SGHTA and CDR2 FQGNSA. The CDR3 nucleotides read TGTGCCAGCAGCTTAGTTGGGGCGGGGAATTCACCCCTCCACTTT. It specifies CASSLVGAGNSPLHF.

The chain recombines TRBV2 with TRBJ1-6; 9 nucleotides line up with TRBD1. V was pared by 6 bases and J by 6 bases, with 9 bases of the junction left unmatched. The CDR3 loop spans 16 amino acids. Germline V gives CDR1 SNHLY, CDR2 FYNNEI. The CDR3 nucleotides read TGTGCCAGCAGCCCTGACAGGGGGTCGTCTAATTCACCCCTCCACTTT. Protein product: CASSPDRGSSNSPLHF. The full variable domain, rest sourced from reference TRBV2 and TRBJ1-6, is EPEVTQTPSHQVTQMGQEVILRCVPISNHLYFYWYRQILGQKVEFLVSFYNNEISEKSEIFDDQFSVERPDGSNFTLKIRSTKLEDSAMYFCASSPDRGSSNSPLHFGNGTRLTVT.

This sequence joins TRBV7-9 and TRBJ1-1; no firm D call. Germline loops: CDR1 SEHNR, CDR2 FQNEAQ (reference sequence). The CDR3 runs to 16 residues. V lost 0 bases and J 3 bases, leaving 14 bases between the germline ends. The CDR3 spells CASSLASGSGDTEAFF. In DNA, the CDR3 is TGTGCCAGCAGCTTAGCGAGTGGCAGCGGGGACACTGAAGCTTTCTTT.

The chain links TRBV7-9 to TRBJ2-2; a possible D gene is TRBD1 (6 bases). Germline CDR1 SEHNR, CDR2 FQNEAQ (reference sequence). The V gene lost 6 bases and the J gene lost 3 bases, with 8 bases spanning the gap. There are 13 residues in the CDR3. CDR3 nucleotide sequence: TGTGCCAGCAGTCCAGGGGACACCGGGGAGCTGTTTTTT. Protein product: CASSPGDTGELFF.

The rearrangement links TRBV2 to TRBJ1-3; the match to TRBD1 covers 10 bases. Trimming removed 7 bases from V and 1 base from J; junction bases left unmatched: 10. The CDR3 is 17 amino acids. Germline CDR1 and CDR2: SNHLY and FYNNEI. The CDR3 DNA follows: TGTGCCAGCAAGCGGGACAGGGGTGCATTTTCTGGAAACACCATATATTTT. The encoded protein is CASKRDRGAFSGNTIYF. The whole variable domain, filled in from reference TRBV2 and TRBJ1-3, reads EPEVTQTPSHQVTQMGQEVILRCVPISNHLYFYWYRQILGQKVEFLVSFYNNEISEKSEIFDDQFSVERPDGSNFTLKIRSTKLEDSAMYFCASKRDRGAFSGNTIYFGEGSWLTVV.

The rearrangement links TRBV19 to TRBJ2-5, with TRBD1 matching over 7 bases. Trimming cost V 4 bases and J 2 bases; bases outside gene matches: 1. This CDR3 is 13 amino acids long. CDR1 and CDR2 (germline): LNHDA, SQIVND (reference sequence). The chain's CDR3 is CASSKQGQETQYF. DNA of the CDR3: TGTGCCAGTAGTAAACAGGGGCAAGAGACCCAGTACTTC.

The chain joins TRBV29-1 to TRBJ2-3; possible D gene TRBD2, 6 bases. V shed 0 bases and J shed 5 bases, with 9 bases lying between them. The germline CDR1 and CDR2 sequences are SQVTM and ANQGSEA. The CDR3 has 13 residues. The CDR3 DNA sequence: TGCAGCGTTGAAGACCCCGGGAGAGATACGCAGTATTTT. Translated: CSVEDPGRDTQYF.

CDR3 nucleotides: TGCGCCAGCAGCAAGCGGGCAGGGAAAGAGACCCAGTACTTC. This translates into CASSKRAGKETQYF. V usage is TRBV10-2 and J usage is TRBJ2-5, with TRBD2 as a possible D gene (6 bases). The V and J ends lost 6 bases and 3 bases respectively, with 14 bases between them. The V gene's germline CDR1 is WSHSY and CDR2 SAAADI. This CDR3 contains 14 residues.

The genes are TRBV11-2 and TRBJ2-5, with 8 bases lining up with TRBD1. The CDR3 is 15 amino acids. Germline CDR1 is SGHAT and CDR2 is FQNNGV. J lost 5 bases, V lost 0 bases, and 5 bases had no gene match. The CDR3 bases are TGTGCCAGCAGCTTAGACAGGGGGCCAGAGGAGACCCAGTACTTC. Its protein product is CASSLDRGPEETQYF.

Only one count was recorded for this clone. This chain connects TRBV19 to TRBJ1-3; D remains ambiguous. Trimming took 1 base from V and 4 from J, leaving 23 bases between them. The CDR3 sequence is 19 residues long. Germline V gives CDR1 LNHDA, CDR2 SQIVND (reference sequence). CDR3 coding DNA: TGTGCCAGTAGTATAGGTCCCCGGCGGAGGTCGTTTTTCGGAAACACCATATATTTT. Its translation is CASSIGPRRRSFFGNTIYF. Combining the CDR3 with reference TRBV19 and TRBJ1-3 gives the whole variable domain DGGITQSPKYLFRKEGQNVTLSCEQNLNHDAMYWYRQDPGQGLRLIYYSQIVNDFQKGDIAEGYSVSREKKESFPLTVTSAQKNPTAFYLCASSIGPRRRSFFGNTIYFGEGSWLTVV.

This clone was picked up a small number of times. This chain joins TRBV27 and TRBJ1-5, with a possible D match to TRBD1 (5 bases). Germline CDR1 reads MNHEY; CDR2 reads SMNVEV (reference sequence). Trimming removed 5 bases from V and 5 bases from J, with 13 bases in between. The CDR3 is 14 amino acids. CDR3 DNA: TGTGCCAGCAGTATGACAGAAAGCCATCAGCCCCAGCATTTT. Encoded protein: CASSMTESHQPQHF.

This chain connects TRBV2 to TRBJ2-2, with 7 bases fitting TRBD2. Germline CDR1 and CDR2: SNHLY and FYNNEI. V gave up 4 bases and J gave up 0 bases; unmatched junction bases: 2. The CDR3 runs to 15 residues. The CDR3 reads CASSGTRPNTGELFF. The CDR3 DNA sequence: TGTGCCAGCAGTGGGACTAGGCCGAACACCGGGGAGCTGTTTTTT.

The gene calls are TRBV7-2 and TRBJ2-1; D gene uncertain. Between the trimmed V and J ends, which lost 4 bases and 3 bases, there was a span of 7 bases. Germline CDR1 and CDR2: SGHTA and FQGNSA. The CDR3 totals 13 residues. Here the CDR3 DNA reads TGTGCCAGCAGCTGGTCTAGCTACAATGAGCAGTTCTTC. Encoded protein: CASSWSSYNEQFF.

The chain carries TRBV27 and TRBJ1-4; D gene uncertain. CDR1 is MNHEY, CDR2 SMNVEV, per germline (reference sequence). CDR3 length equals 14 residues. Trimming removed 5 bases at V and 8 bases at J, with 15 bases between. The CDR3 nucleotides read TGTGCCAGCAGTAGGTCCCGAGGAGACGAAAAACTGTTTTTT. Its translation: CASSRSRGDEKLFF.

The sample holds a few counts of this clone. The CDR3 reads CASSSAGGGYTF. CDR3 nucleotide sequence: TGTGCCAGCAGTTCCGCGGGGGGCGGCTACACCTTC. V usage is TRBV27 and J usage is TRBJ1-2; the D gene is possibly TRBD1 (6 bases). The germline V gene encodes CDR1 MNHEY and CDR2 SMNVEV (reference sequence). The CDR3 totals 12 residues. The V end was cut by 4 bases, the J end by 8 bases, with 11 bases between.

The chain combines TRBV28 with TRBJ1-4; D is unclear. CDR3 length: 13 residues. V was cut by 4 bases and J by 7 bases, with 10 bases left in between. Germline V lookup: CDR1 MDHEN, CDR2 SYDVKM. The CDR3 DNA reads TGTGCCAGCAGTTCCGGACTGGGTGAAAAACTGTTTTTT. Its translation: CASSSGLGEKLFF.

The genes are TRBV27 and TRBJ1-5; 8 bases are a match to TRBD1. V dropped 2 bases and J dropped 1; count of bases not matched to a gene: 10. The CDR3 is 18 residues long. The germline gives CDR1 MNHEY, CDR2 SMNVEV (reference sequence). CDR3 coding DNA: TGTGCCAGCAGTTTAGTCGGACAGGGAGATATGAGCAATCAGCCCCAGCATTTT. This translates into CASSLVGQGDMSNQPQHF.

The CDR3 coding sequence is TGTGCCAGCAGCAAAGCGGGACTAGCGGCTTCCTACGAGCAGTACTTC. It is translated as CASSKAGLAASYEQYF. The rearrangement links TRBV21-1 to TRBJ2-7; TRBD2 is the table's D call and was not checked against the DNA. TRBV21-1 is a documented pseudogene. The CDR3 runs to 16 residues.

The chain combines TRBV2 with TRBJ2-7; 10 bases agree with TRBD2. The CDR3 has 16 residues. The V gene end was trimmed by 1 base and the J gene end by 2 bases; junction bases not matched to a gene: 5. CDR1 SNHLY and CDR2 FYNNEI come from the germline V gene. CDR3 amino acids: CASSEGWSGRAYEQYF. DNA for the CDR3: TGTGCCAGCAGTGAAGGGTGGAGCGGGAGGGCCTACGAGCAGTACTTC.

This chain links TRBV27 with TRBJ2-7, with 12 bases aligning to TRBD2. There are 17 residues in the CDR3. Losses at the gene ends were 9 bases for V and 3 bases for J; bases not matched to a gene: 15. The germline V gene has CDR1 MNHEY and CDR2 SMNVEV (reference sequence). DNA of the CDR3: TGTGCCAGTTGGACAGGGGGAGGACTAGCGGGACTCTACGAGCAGTACTTC. It translates to CASWTGGGLAGLYEQYF.

V gene TRBV6-4 combines with J gene TRBJ2-1; no clear D. V lost 7 bases and J lost 5, with 15 bases in between. The CDR3 is made up of 14 amino acids. The germline V gene has CDR1 MRHNA and CDR2 SNTAGT. The CDR3 region has the DNA TGTGCCAGCAAGCGATCAGCAACGAACAATGAGCAGTTCTTC. Its translation: CASKRSATNNEQFF.